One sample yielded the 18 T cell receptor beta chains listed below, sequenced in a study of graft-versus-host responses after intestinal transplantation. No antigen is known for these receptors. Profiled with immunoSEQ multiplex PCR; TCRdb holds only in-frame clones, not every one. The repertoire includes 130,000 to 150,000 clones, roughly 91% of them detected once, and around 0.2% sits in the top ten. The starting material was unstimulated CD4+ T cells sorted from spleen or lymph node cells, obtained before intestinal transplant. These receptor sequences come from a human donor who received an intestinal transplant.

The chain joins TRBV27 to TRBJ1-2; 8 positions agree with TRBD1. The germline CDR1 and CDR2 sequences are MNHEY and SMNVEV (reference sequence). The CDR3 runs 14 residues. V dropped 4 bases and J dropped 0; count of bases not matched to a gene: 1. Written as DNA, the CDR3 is TGTGCCAGCAGTTACAGGGGGTCTAACTATGGCTACACCTTC. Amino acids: CASSYRGSNYGYTF.

The CDR3 is CASSYTRQSTDTQYF. The CDR3 nucleotides are TGTGCCAGCAGTTACACCCGACAGAGCACAGATACGCAGTATTTT. The rearrangement links TRBV6-5 to TRBJ2-3; D might be TRBD1 (5 bases). From germline, CDR1 is MNHEY and CDR2 SVGAGI. The ends were cut back, 2 bases at V and 0 bases at J, with 9 bases in the middle. There are 15 residues in the CDR3.

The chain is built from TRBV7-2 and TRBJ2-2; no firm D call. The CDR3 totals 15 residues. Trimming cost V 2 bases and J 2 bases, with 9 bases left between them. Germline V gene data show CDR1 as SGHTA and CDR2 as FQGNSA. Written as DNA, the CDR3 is TGTGCCAGCAGCTTACCAACAAAAAACACCGGGGAGCTGTTTTTT. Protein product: CASSLPTKNTGELFF.

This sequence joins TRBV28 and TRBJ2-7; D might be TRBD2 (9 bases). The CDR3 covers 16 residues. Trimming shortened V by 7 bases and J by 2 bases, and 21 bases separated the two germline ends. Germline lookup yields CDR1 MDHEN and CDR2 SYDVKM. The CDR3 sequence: CASTPRGLAGTYEQYF. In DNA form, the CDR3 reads TGTGCCAGCACCCCCAGGGGGCTAGCGGGAACCTACGAGCAGTACTTC.

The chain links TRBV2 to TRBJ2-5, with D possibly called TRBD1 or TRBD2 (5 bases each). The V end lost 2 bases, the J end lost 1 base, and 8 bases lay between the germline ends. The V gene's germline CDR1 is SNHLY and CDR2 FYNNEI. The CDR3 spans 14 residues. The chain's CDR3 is CASSEPGSQETQYF. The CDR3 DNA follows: TGTGCCAGCAGTGAACCAGGGAGCCAAGAGACCCAGTACTTC. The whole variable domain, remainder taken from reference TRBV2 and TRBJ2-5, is EPEVTQTPSHQVTQMGQEVILRCVPISNHLYFYWYRQILGQKVEFLVSFYNNEISEKSEIFDDQFSVERPDGSNFTLKIRSTKLEDSAMYFCASSEPGSQETQYFGPGTRLLVL.

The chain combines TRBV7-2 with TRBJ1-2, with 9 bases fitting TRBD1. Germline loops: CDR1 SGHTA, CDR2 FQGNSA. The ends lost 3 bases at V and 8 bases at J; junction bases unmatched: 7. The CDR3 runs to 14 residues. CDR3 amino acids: CASSFPGQGQGYTF. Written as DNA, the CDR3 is TGTGCCAGCAGCTTCCCCGGACAGGGGCAAGGCTACACCTTC.

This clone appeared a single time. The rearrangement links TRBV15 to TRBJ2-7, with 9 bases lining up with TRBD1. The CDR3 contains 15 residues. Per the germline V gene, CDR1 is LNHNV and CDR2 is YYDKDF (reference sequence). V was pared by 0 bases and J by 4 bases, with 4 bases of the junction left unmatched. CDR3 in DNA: TGTGCCACCAGCAGAGACCGGGACAGGGAATACGAGCAGTACTTC. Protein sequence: CATSRDRDREYEQYF.

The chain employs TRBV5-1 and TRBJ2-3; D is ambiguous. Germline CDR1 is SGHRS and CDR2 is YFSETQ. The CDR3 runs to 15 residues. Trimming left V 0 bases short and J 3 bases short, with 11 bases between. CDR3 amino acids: CASSLDGKGTDTQYF. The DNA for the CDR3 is TGCGCCAGCAGCTTGGATGGTAAGGGAACAGATACGCAGTATTTT.

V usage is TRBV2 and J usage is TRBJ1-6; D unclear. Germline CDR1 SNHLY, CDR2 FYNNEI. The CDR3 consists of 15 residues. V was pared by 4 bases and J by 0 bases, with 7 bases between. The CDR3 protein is CASSGLSSYNSPLHF. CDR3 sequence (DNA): TGTGCCAGCAGTGGGCTAAGCTCCTATAATTCACCCCTCCACTTT. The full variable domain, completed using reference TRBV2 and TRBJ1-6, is EPEVTQTPSHQVTQMGQEVILRCVPISNHLYFYWYRQILGQKVEFLVSFYNNEISEKSEIFDDQFSVERPDGSNFTLKIRSTKLEDSAMYFCASSGLSSYNSPLHFGNGTRLTVT.

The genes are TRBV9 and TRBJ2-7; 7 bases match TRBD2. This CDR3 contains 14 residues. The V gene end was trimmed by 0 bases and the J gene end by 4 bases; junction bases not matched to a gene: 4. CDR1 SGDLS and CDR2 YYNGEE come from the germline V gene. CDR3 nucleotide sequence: TGTGCCAGCAGCGTAGGCGGGAGCGCTTACGAGCAGTACTTC. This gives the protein CASSVGGSAYEQYF.

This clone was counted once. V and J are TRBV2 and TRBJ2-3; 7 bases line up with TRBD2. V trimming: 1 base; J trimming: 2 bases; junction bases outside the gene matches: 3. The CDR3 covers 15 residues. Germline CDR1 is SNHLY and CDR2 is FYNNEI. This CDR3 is CASSEGLADTDTQYF. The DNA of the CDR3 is TGTGCCAGCAGTGAAGGTCTAGCGGACACAGATACGCAGTATTTT.

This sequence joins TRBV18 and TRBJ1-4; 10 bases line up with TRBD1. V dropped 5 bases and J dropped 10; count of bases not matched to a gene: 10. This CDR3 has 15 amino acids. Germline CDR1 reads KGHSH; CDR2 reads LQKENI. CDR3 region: CASSRGQGEGGKLFF. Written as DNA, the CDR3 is TGTGCCAGCTCAAGAGGACAGGGGGAAGGTGGAAAACTGTTTTTT.

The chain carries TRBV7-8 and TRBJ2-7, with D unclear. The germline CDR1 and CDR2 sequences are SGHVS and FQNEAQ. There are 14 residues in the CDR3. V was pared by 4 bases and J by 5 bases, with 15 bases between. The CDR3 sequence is CASSSSVPLHEQYF. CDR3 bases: TGTGCCAGCAGCTCTAGTGTTCCACTCCACGAGCAGTACTTC.

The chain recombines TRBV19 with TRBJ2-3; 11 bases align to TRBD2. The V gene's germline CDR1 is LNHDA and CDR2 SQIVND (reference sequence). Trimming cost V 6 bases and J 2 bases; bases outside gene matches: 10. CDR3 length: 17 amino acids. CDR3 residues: CASSGPGLAEPTDTQYF. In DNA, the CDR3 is TGTGCCAGTAGCGGTCCGGGACTAGCGGAACCCACAGATACGCAGTATTTT.

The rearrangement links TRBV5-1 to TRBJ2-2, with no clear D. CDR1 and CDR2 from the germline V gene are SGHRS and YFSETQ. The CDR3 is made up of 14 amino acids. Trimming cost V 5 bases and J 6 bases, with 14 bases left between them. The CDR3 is CASSINGGAGELFF. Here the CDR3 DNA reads TGCGCCAGCAGTATAAATGGTGGGGCCGGGGAGCTGTTTTTT.

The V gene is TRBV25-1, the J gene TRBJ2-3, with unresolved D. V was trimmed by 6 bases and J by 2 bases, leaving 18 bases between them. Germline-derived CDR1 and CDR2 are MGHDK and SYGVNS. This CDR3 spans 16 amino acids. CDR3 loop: CASRPLSALDTDTQYF. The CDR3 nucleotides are TGTGCCAGCAGGCCCCTTTCGGCCCTGGACACAGATACGCAGTATTTT.

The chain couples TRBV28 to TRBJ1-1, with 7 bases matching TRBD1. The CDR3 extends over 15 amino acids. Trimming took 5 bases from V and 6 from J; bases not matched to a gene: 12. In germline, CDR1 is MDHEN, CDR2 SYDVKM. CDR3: CASSAGLGQTSEAFF. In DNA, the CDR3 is TGTGCCAGCAGTGCGGGGCTGGGACAGACCTCTGAAGCTTTCTTT.

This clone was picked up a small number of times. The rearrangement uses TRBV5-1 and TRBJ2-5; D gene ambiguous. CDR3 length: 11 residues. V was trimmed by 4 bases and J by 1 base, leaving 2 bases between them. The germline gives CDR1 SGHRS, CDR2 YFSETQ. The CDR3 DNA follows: TGCGCCAGCAGCGCCCAAGAGACCCAGTACTTC. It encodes CASSAQETQYF.